Below, 13 T cell receptor beta chains from the same sample are listed, as sequenced in a study of PD-1 blockade in classical Hodgkin lymphoma. Each and every patient relapsed after autologous stem cell transplantation, and patients got differing brentuximab vedotin exposure. TCRdb's copy holds only in-frame clones and misses some; the assay was immunoSEQ multiplex PCR. The data show tens of thousands of clones, over 55% seen once. The material was peripheral blood mononuclear cells (PBMCs), obtained before the second cycle of nivolumab. The receptors were sampled from a human donor with classical Hodgkin lymphoma.

This chain uses TRBV4-2 with TRBJ2-2; D possibly corresponds to TRBD2 (5 bases). V lost 4 bases and J 7 bases, leaving 13 bases between the germline ends. The CDR3 has 14 amino acids. Germline CDR1 LGHNA, CDR2 YNFKEQ. This CDR3 is CASSLVAGDGELFF. The CDR3 DNA reads TGTGCCAGCAGCCTGGTGGCGGGTGACGGGGAGCTGTTTTTT.

This rearrangement joins TRBV7-8 to TRBJ2-5, with unresolved D. With 4 bases removed from V and 1 base from J, the gap between germline ends came to 10 bases. CDR1 is SGHVS, CDR2 FQNEAQ, per germline. This CDR3 is 14 amino acids long. CDR3 bases: TGTGCCAGCAGCTATAGTGTAGCCCAAGAGACCCAGTACTTC. This encodes CASSYSVAQETQYF.

The V and J genes are TRBV7-2 and TRBJ1-6; a weak D match, TRBD1 (6 bases). Trimming stripped 3 bases from V and 6 bases from J, with 6 bases between. Germline values: CDR1 SGHTA, CDR2 FQGNSA. This CDR3 contains 13 residues. The CDR3 loop reads CASSFRGNSPLHF. CDR3 in DNA: TGTGCCAGCAGCTTCAGGGGTAATTCACCCCTCCACTTT. Full variable domain (outside the CDR3, taken from reference TRBV7-2 and TRBJ1-6): GAGVSQSPSNKVTEKGKDVELRCDPISGHTALYWYRQSLGQGLEFLIYFQGNSAPDKSGLPSDRFSAERTGGSVSTLTIQRTQQEDSAVYLCASSFRGNSPLHFGNGTRLTVT.

The gene calls are TRBV7-9 and TRBJ1-4, with D possibly TRBD1 on 6 matching bases. The CDR3 loop spans 15 amino acids. Germline CDR1 and CDR2: SEHNR and FQNEAQ (reference sequence). Trimming stripped 1 base from V and 0 bases from J, with 6 bases between. This CDR3 reads CASSLEGATNEKLFF. CDR3 DNA: TGTGCCAGCAGCTTAGAGGGGGCAACTAATGAAAAACTGTTTTTT.

The rearrangement links TRBV10-3 to TRBJ1-1, with no clear D. Trimming shortened V by 9 bases and J by 0 bases, and 11 bases separated the two germline ends. This CDR3 has 13 residues. Germline V lookup: CDR1 ENHRY, CDR2 SYGVKD. CDR3 DNA sequence: TGTGCCATGGGTGAGCGCATGAACACTGAAGCTTTCTTT. This encodes CAMGERMNTEAFF.

This chain links TRBV28 with TRBJ2-7; 8 bases are a match to TRBD1. The CDR3 contains 15 residues. Germline V gene data show CDR1 as MDHEN and CDR2 as SYDVKM. With V trimmed by 5 bases and J by 6 bases, 12 bases remained unmatched. The DNA of the CDR3 is TGTGCCAGCAGTCACCCCGGACAGGGATCACGCGAGCAGTACTTC. It is translated as CASSHPGQGSREQYF.

This chain connects TRBV6-5 to TRBJ2-1; no clear D gene. The CDR3 sequence is 12 residues long. Trimming cost V 5 bases and J 10 bases, with 12 bases left between them. Germline CDR1 reads MNHEY; CDR2 reads SVGAGI. CDR3 residues: CASSEGLSEQFF. In nucleotides, the CDR3 is TGTGCCAGCAGTGAAGGGCTAAGCGAGCAGTTCTTC.

The chain joins TRBV18 to TRBJ1-5; perhaps TRBD1 as D (5 bases). This CDR3 has 15 amino acids. Trimming cost V 3 bases and J 7 bases, with 16 bases left between them. Germline V gene lookup returns CDR1 KGHSH and CDR2 LQKENI. CDR3 DNA sequence: TGTGCCAGCTCACCCGACAGAGGCCTGGGGCAGCCCCAGCATTTT. This codes for CASSPDRGLGQPQHF.

J is TRBJ2-3 and V is TRBV5-4; D gene uncertain. Germline V gives CDR1 SGHNT, CDR2 YYREEE (reference sequence). The CDR3 is made up of 13 amino acids. Trimming removed 0 bases at V and 0 bases at J, with 2 bases between. In DNA form, the CDR3 reads TGTGCCAGCAGCTTGGTAAGCACAGATACGCAGTATTTT. Amino acid sequence: CASSLVSTDTQYF.

This chain joins TRBV4-2 and TRBJ1-1; 7 positions match TRBD1. The germline CDR1 and CDR2 sequences are LGHNA and YNFKEQ. This CDR3 is 14 amino acids long. V shed 1 base and J 12 bases; nucleotides not matched to a gene: 11. As DNA, the CDR3 is TGTGCCAGCAGCCAAGCCCCCGGGACAGCGGAACCTTTCTTT. It codes for CASSQAPGTAEPFF.

V and J are TRBV29-1 and TRBJ1-1; D is uncertain. The V and J ends lost 8 bases and 0 bases respectively, with 7 bases between them. The germline gives CDR1 SQVTM, CDR2 ANQGSEA. The CDR3 spans 11 residues. For the CDR3, the DNA is TGCAGCTTCTCAATGAACACTGAAGCTTTCTTT. Protein sequence: CSFSMNTEAFF.

The J gene is TRBJ2-3, the V gene TRBV6-5; TRBD1 matches 9 bases. The V gene end was trimmed by 2 bases and the J gene end by 4 bases; junction bases not matched to a gene: 1. The V gene's germline CDR1 is MNHEY and CDR2 SVGAGI. The CDR3 has 14 amino acids. The CDR3 DNA reads TGTGCCAGCAGTTACGGGACAGGGTCAGATACGCAGTATTTT. Its protein product is CASSYGTGSDTQYF.

The J gene is TRBJ2-6, the V gene TRBV2; D uncertain. The CDR3 runs 17 residues. Trimming took off 3 bases at V and 0 bases at J, with 12 bases between the two ends. The germline gives CDR1 SNHLY, CDR2 FYNNEI. This chain's CDR3 is CASSDEATYSGANVLTF. The CDR3 region has the DNA TGTGCCAGCAGTGATGAGGCAACTTACTCTGGGGCCAACGTCCTGACTTTC. Complete variable domain (other parts from reference TRBV2 and TRBJ2-6): EPEVTQTPSHQVTQMGQEVILRCVPISNHLYFYWYRQILGQKVEFLVSFYNNEISEKSEIFDDQFSVERPDGSNFTLKIRSTKLEDSAMYFCASSDEATYSGANVLTFGAGSRLTVL.